Below, 19 T cell receptor beta chains from the same sample are listed, as sequenced in a study of T cell responses to AZD1222 COVID-19 vaccine. The data were produced by immunoSEQ multiplex PCR, yet TCRdb's version contains in-frame clones alone and is incomplete. The sample includes 100,000 to 120,000 clones, 70% to 90% of them seen just once. The sequencing used peripheral blood, collected 28 days after the second AZD1222 dose. Receptors originate from an adult who received the AZD1222 COVID-19 vaccine.

The sample holds a few counts of this clone. The identical CDR3 is also encoded by other nucleotide sequences in the sample. CDR3 sequence (DNA): TGTGCCAGCAGCCGTAGGGACGGAACTAACTATGGCTACACCTTC. Amino acids: CASSRRDGTNYGYTF. The rearrangement uses TRBV3-1 (or the pseudogene TRBV3-2) and TRBJ1-2, with D possibly TRBD1 on 5 matching bases. The V end lost 4 bases, the J end lost 0 bases, and 12 bases lay between the germline ends. The CDR3 runs 15 residues. Germline CDR1 reads LGHDT; CDR2 reads YNNKEL (reference sequence).

In this sample, this clone turned up once. V usage is TRBV7-3 and J usage is TRBJ1-3; 8 bases line up with TRBD1. The CDR3 length is 15 residues. J gave up 1 base and V 1 base, and 0 bases lay outside the gene matches. CDR1 is SGHTA and CDR2 is FQGTGA in the germline V gene. The DNA of the CDR3 is TGTGCCAGCAGCTTAAGGACAGGGTCTGGAAACACCATATATTTT. Protein product: CASSLRTGSGNTIYF. Supplemented by reference TRBV7-3 and TRBJ1-3, the full variable domain reads GAGVSQTPSNKVTEKGKYVELRCDPISGHTALYWYRQSLGQGPEFLIYFQGTGAADDSGLPNDRFFAVRPEGSVSTLKIQRTERGDSAVYLCASSLRTGSGNTIYFGEGSWLTVV.

This clone came up once. The rearrangement uses TRBV5-1 and TRBJ1-1, with TRBD1 matching 10 bases. The germline gives CDR1 SGHRS, CDR2 YFSETQ. With V trimmed by 4 bases and J by 6 bases, 9 bases remained unmatched. This CDR3 spans 15 amino acids. In DNA, the CDR3 is TGCGCCAGCAGCACCGGGACAGGGGAATTGCCTGAAGCTTTCTTT. It codes for CASSTGTGELPEAFF.

Comments on this clone: This sample also contains other DNA sequences that code for the same CDR3. The chain has TRBV5-1 and TRBJ2-1; 9 bases are a match to TRBD1. The CDR3 sequence is 14 residues long. Per the germline V gene, CDR1 is SGHRS and CDR2 is YFSETQ. Trimming took 3 bases from V and 9 from J; bases not matched to a gene: 7. The CDR3 here is CASSSGQGRSEQFF. In DNA form, the CDR3 reads TGCGCCAGCAGCTCCGGACAGGGGAGGAGTGAGCAGTTCTTC. The full variable domain, its missing parts supplied by reference TRBV5-1 and TRBJ2-1, is KAGVTQTPRYLIKTRGQQVTLSCSPISGHRSVSWYQQTPGQGLQFLFEYFSETQRNKGNFPGRFSGRQFSNSRSEMNVSTLELGDSALYLCASSSGQGRSEQFFGPGTRLTVL.

V usage is TRBV7-9 and J usage is TRBJ1-2; D is perhaps TRBD1 (5 bases). Germline CDR1 is SEHNR and CDR2 is FQNEAQ (reference sequence). This CDR3 comprises 11 residues. V lost 6 bases to trimming and J lost 4 bases, with 6 bases between them. In nucleotides, the CDR3 is TGTGCCAGCAGAGACAGCTATGGCTACACCTTC. Encoded protein: CASRDSYGYTF.

The chain has TRBV3-1 (or the pseudogene TRBV3-2) and TRBJ1-2; unclear D gene. The CDR3 has 15 residues. CDR1 LGHDT and CDR2 YNNKEL come from the germline V gene (reference sequence). V was clipped by 0 bases and J by 4 bases, with 12 bases between them. DNA for the CDR3: TGTGCCAGCAGCCAAGAAAGAGGACGGACCTATGGCTACACCTTC. Translation gives CASSQERGRTYGYTF.

The rearrangement uses TRBV10-3 and TRBJ1-5; TRBD1 matches at 10 bases. This CDR3 is 18 amino acids long. Germline CDR1 ENHRY, CDR2 SYGVKD. Unmatched junction bases numbered 7, after V lost 2 bases and J lost 0 bases. CDR3 amino acids: CAISEDRGPGDSNQPQHF. The CDR3 coding sequence is TGTGCCATCAGTGAGGACAGGGGGCCGGGGGATAGCAATCAGCCCCAGCATTTT.

The chain links TRBV5-1 to TRBJ2-2, with 10 bases lining up with TRBD1. The CDR3 extends over 16 amino acids. With V trimmed by 3 bases and J by 6 bases, 8 bases remained unmatched. Germline V gene lookup returns CDR1 SGHRS and CDR2 YFSETQ. The CDR3 bases are TGCGCCAGCAGCTCCCCGGGACAGGGGTGGGCCGGGGAGCTGTTTTTT. This translates into CASSSPGQGWAGELFF.

Only one count was recorded for this clone. V and J are TRBV3-1 (or the pseudogene TRBV3-2) and TRBJ1-2; weak D call: TRBD1 (5 bases). The CDR3 extends over 16 amino acids. The V gene's germline CDR1 is LGHDT and CDR2 YNNKEL (reference sequence). V lost 4 bases to trimming and J lost 5 bases, with 20 bases between them. CDR3 sequence: CASSPRGGAGYYGYTF. As DNA, the CDR3 is TGTGCCAGCAGCCCTAGGGGAGGGGCAGGCTATTATGGCTACACCTTC.

The chain links TRBV12-5 to TRBJ2-3; D is perhaps TRBD1 (6 bases). The V end was cut by 3 bases, the J end by 2 bases, with 15 bases between. Germline loops: CDR1 LGHNT, CDR2 FRNRAP. This CDR3 comprises 16 residues. This CDR3 reads CASGLGQGPATDTQYF. The CDR3 DNA reads TGTGCTAGTGGTTTAGGGCAGGGGCCCGCCACAGATACGCAGTATTTT.

This clone was counted once. CDR3: CAWSAGTGYGYTF. CDR3 sequence (DNA): TGTGCCTGGAGTGCCGGGACAGGGTATGGCTACACCTTC. V and J are TRBV30 and TRBJ1-2, with 9 bases fitting TRBD1. CDR1 and CDR2 (germline): GTSNPN, SVGIG (reference sequence). This CDR3 has 13 residues. V lost 1 base and J lost 5; bases outside the gene matches: 2. Complete variable domain (other parts from reference TRBV30 and TRBJ1-2): SQTIHQWPATLVQPVGSPLSLECTVEGTSNPNLYWYRQAAGRGLQLLFYSVGIGQISSEVPQNLSASRPQDRQFILSSKKLLLSDSGFYLCAWSAGTGYGYTFGSGTRLTVV.

The genes are TRBV5-1 and TRBJ1-1; possibly TRBD1 for D (5 bases). This CDR3 has 13 residues. Germline-derived CDR1 and CDR2 are SGHRS and YFSETQ. Trimming shortened V by 2 bases and J by 4 bases, and 9 bases separated the two germline ends. DNA for the CDR3: TGCGCCAGCAGCTTAGGGGAAGGCACTGAAGCTTTCTTT. It translates to CASSLGEGTEAFF.

The rearrangement links TRBV19 to TRBJ1-5, with TRBD1 matching 8 bases. V shed 10 bases and J 6 bases; nucleotides not matched to a gene: 8. Germline assignment: CDR1 LNHDA and CDR2 SQIVND (reference sequence). This CDR3 has 13 amino acids. The CDR3 DNA reads as TGTGCCATTGCACAGGGGGTCGGTCAGCCCCAGCATTTT. Translated, it gives CAIAQGVGQPQHF.

Only one count was recorded for this clone. This chain connects TRBV5-1 to TRBJ1-1, with D possibly TRBD1 on 5 matching bases. Germline lookup yields CDR1 SGHRS and CDR2 YFSETQ. The CDR3 is made up of 13 amino acids. V was clipped by 1 base and J by 6 bases, with 10 bases between them. CDR3 nucleotides: TGCGCCAGCAGCTTGCGGGGGGACGCTGAAGCTTTCTTT. Translated, it gives CASSLRGDAEAFF.

This chain joins TRBV11-1 and TRBJ2-7; the D is unclear. Germline assignment: CDR1 SGHAT and CDR2 FQDESV (reference sequence). Trimming left V 1 base short and J 3 bases short, with 7 bases between. This CDR3 contains 13 residues. CDR3 loop: CASSLDGVYEQYF. The DNA of the CDR3 is TGTGCCAGCAGCTTAGATGGGGTCTACGAGCAGTACTTC. The full variable domain, with the rest looked up from reference TRBV11-1 and TRBJ2-7, is EAEVAQSPRYKITEKSQAVAFWCDPISGHATLYWYRQILGQGPELLVQFQDESVVDDSQLPKDRFSAERLKGVDSTLKIQPAELGDSAMYLCASSLDGVYEQYFGPGTRLTVT.

The rearrangement joins TRBV20-1 to TRBJ1-5, with 7 bases lining up with TRBD1. The germline gives CDR1 DFQATT, CDR2 SNEGSKA (reference sequence). V was pared by 3 bases and J by 0 bases, with 5 bases of the junction left unmatched. The CDR3 totals 15 residues. The CDR3 nucleotides read TGCAGTGCTAGTCCCGGGACAGATAGCAATCAGCCCCAGCATTTT. Translation: CSASPGTDSNQPQHF.

V is TRBV9 and J is TRBJ2-1; D is unresolved. The CDR3 is 15 residues long. Germline values: CDR1 SGDLS, CDR2 YYNGEE. V gave up 6 bases and J gave up 7 bases, with 20 bases separating them. The CDR3 sequence: CASTPMADLSNEQFF. In DNA form, the CDR3 reads TGTGCCAGCACTCCGATGGCGGATCTAAGTAATGAGCAGTTCTTC.

The chain recombines TRBV5-4 with TRBJ1-2; perhaps TRBD1 as D (6 bases). V shed 7 bases and J shed 7 bases, with 17 bases lying between them. This CDR3 is 13 amino acids long. From germline, CDR1 is SGHNT and CDR2 YYREEE (reference sequence). The CDR3 spells CASAKWGARGYTF. The CDR3 DNA is TGTGCCAGCGCAAAATGGGGGGCGCGTGGCTACACCTTC.

The rearrangement links TRBV29-1 to TRBJ1-1; no clear D. CDR3 length equals 13 residues. V was cut by 7 bases and J by 0 bases, with 12 bases left in between. Germline CDR1 SQVTM, CDR2 ANQGSEA. In DNA form, the CDR3 reads TGCAGCGCGACTCCTTTCATGAACACTGAAGCTTTCTTT. As protein: CSATPFMNTEAFF. The full variable domain, with the rest looked up from reference TRBV29-1 and TRBJ1-1, is SAVISQKPSRDICQRGTSLTIQCQVDSQVTMMFWYRQQPGQSLTLIATANQGSEATYESGFVIDKFPISRPNLTFSTLTVSNMSPEDSSIYLCSATPFMNTEAFFGQGTRLTVV.